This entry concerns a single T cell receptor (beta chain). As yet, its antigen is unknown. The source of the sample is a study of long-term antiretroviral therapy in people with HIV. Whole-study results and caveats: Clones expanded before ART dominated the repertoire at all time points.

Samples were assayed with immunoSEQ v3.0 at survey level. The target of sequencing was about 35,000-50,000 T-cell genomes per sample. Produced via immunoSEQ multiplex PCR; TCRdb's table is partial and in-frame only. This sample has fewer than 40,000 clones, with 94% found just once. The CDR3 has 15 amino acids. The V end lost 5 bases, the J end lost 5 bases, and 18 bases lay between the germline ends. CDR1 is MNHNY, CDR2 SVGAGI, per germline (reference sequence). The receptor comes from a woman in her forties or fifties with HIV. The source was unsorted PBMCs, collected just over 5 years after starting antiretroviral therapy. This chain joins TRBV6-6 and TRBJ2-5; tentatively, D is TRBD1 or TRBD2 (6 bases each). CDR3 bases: TGTGCCAGCAGTCCTGAGGGGGGATTGGGGGAGACCCAGTACTTC. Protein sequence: CASSPEGGLGETQYF.